This passage covers 24 T cell receptor beta chains from one sample sequenced in a study of identical twins. TCRdb reprocessed the 5' RACE reads with MiXCR, giving one entry per CDR3 protein. The sample records 500,000 to 700,000 distinct CDR3 sequences, 7% to 7.5% being singletons. These data were likewise used in another study, on yellow fever vaccine responses in identical twins.

Input material: PBMCs. All receptors come from a young woman in good health.

This clonotype has just a few counts. The chain uses TRBV5-1 and TRBJ2-5; 8 bases fit TRBD2. V lost 5 bases, J lost 0 bases, and 6 bases stayed unmatched. The CDR3 contains 15 residues. Germline V gene lookup returns CDR1 SGHRS and CDR2 YFSETQ. The CDR3 is CASSQIAGNQETQYF. In DNA, the CDR3 is TGCGCCAGCAGTCAGATAGCGGGAAACCAAGAGACCCAGTACTTC.

This clonotype was found a few times. The chain couples TRBV5-1 to TRBJ2-7; 11 bases match TRBD2. The trim removed 0 bases at V and 5 bases at J, leaving 4 bases unmatched. Germline V gene lookup returns CDR1 SGHRS and CDR2 YFSETQ. The CDR3 covers 15 residues. The CDR3: CASSLETSGIHEQYF. The DNA for the CDR3 is TGCGCCAGCAGCTTGGAGACTAGCGGGATCCACGAGCAGTACTTC.

The chain joins TRBV6-1 to TRBJ2-1; TRBD2 might be the D (5 bases). The length of the CDR3 is 14 residues. Germline CDR1 is MNHNS and CDR2 is SASEGT. Trimming cost V 5 bases and J 3 bases, with 11 bases left between them. CDR3 sequence reads: CASSRPGLYNEQFF. DNA for the CDR3: TGTGCCAGCAGTCGACCAGGACTCTACAATGAGCAGTTCTTC.

Only a few counts were recorded for this clonotype. J is TRBJ2-1 and V is TRBV6-5, with D hard to call. There are 15 residues in the CDR3. The V and J ends lost 0 bases and 4 bases respectively, with 10 bases between them. From germline, CDR1 is MNHEY and CDR2 SVGAGI. The DNA of the CDR3 is TGTGCCAGCAGTTACTCGGTAGACTCTTACAATGAGCAGTTCTTC. This codes for CASSYSVDSYNEQFF.

The rearrangement joins TRBV7-8 to TRBJ2-2; 9 bases are a match to TRBD1. The germline V gene has CDR1 SGHVS and CDR2 FQNEAQ. V was pared by 5 bases and J by 4 bases, with 11 bases of the junction left unmatched. CDR3 length: 17 residues. CDR3: CASSHVPGQGPTGELFF. CDR3 DNA: TGTGCCAGCAGCCACGTACCGGGACAGGGTCCCACCGGGGAGCTGTTTTTT.

This chain joins TRBV12-3 or TRBV12-4 and TRBJ1-5, with TRBD1 as a possible D gene (5 bases). This CDR3 comprises 14 residues. V lost 6 bases, J lost 3 bases, and 12 bases lay in between. CDR3 sequence (DNA): TGTGCCAGCAGGCCAGGGACGGACAATCAGCCCCAGCATTTT. It encodes CASRPGTDNQPQHF.

Only a few counts were recorded for this clonotype. The CDR3 loop reads CASSRGGGRDNEQFF. CDR3 sequence (DNA): TGCGCCAGCAGCAGAGGGGGGGGGCGGGACAATGAGCAGTTCTTC. The chain joins TRBV5-1 to TRBJ2-1; weak D call: TRBD2 (7 bases). V shed 4 bases and J shed 5 bases, with 16 bases lying between them. Germline assignment: CDR1 SGHRS and CDR2 YFSETQ. This CDR3 comprises 15 residues.

This clonotype was recorded a few times. The chain carries TRBV20-1 and TRBJ2-3; the D call may be TRBD1 or TRBD2 (6 bases each). Germline CDR1 reads DFQATT; CDR2 reads SNEGSKA (reference sequence). V lost 6 bases and J 4 bases, leaving 20 bases between the germline ends. The length of the CDR3 is 15 residues. This chain's CDR3 is CSADRGPGRADTQYF. CDR3 DNA sequence: TGCAGTGCCGACCGGGGGCCAGGTCGCGCAGATACGCAGTATTTT.

The rearrangement links TRBV7-2 to TRBJ2-3, with D unresolved. Germline V gene lookup returns CDR1 SGHTA and CDR2 FQGNSA. There are 14 residues in the CDR3. Trimming took off 4 bases at V and 6 bases at J, with 14 bases between the two ends. CDR3 DNA: TGTGCCAGCAGCTCCCGGTATATCGCGGATACGCAGTATTTT. Its translation: CASSSRYIADTQYF.

This clonotype was recorded many times. This rearrangement joins TRBV14 to TRBJ2-5; D uncertain. V lost 0 bases and J lost 2, with 10 bases in between. This CDR3 is built from 15 residues. Germline CDR1 SGHDN, CDR2 FVKESK. This chain's CDR3 is CASSQEFVSQETQYF. DNA of the CDR3: TGTGCCAGCAGCCAAGAGTTTGTGAGTCAAGAGACCCAGTACTTC. Looking up the rest from reference TRBV14 and TRBJ2-5 gives the full variable domain: EAGVTQFPSHSVIEKGQTVTLRCDPISGHDNLYWYRRVMGKEIKFLLHFVKESKQDESGMPNNRFLAERTGGTYSTLKVQPAELEDSGVYFCASSQEFVSQETQYFGPGTRLLVL.

This clonotype was picked up a small number of times. This chain joins TRBV11-2 and TRBJ2-4; either TRBD1 or TRBD2 may supply D (5 bases each). This CDR3 comprises 16 residues. Germline V gene lookup returns CDR1 SGHAT and CDR2 FQNNGV. V shed 5 bases and J shed 6 bases, with 20 bases lying between them. Here the CDR3 DNA reads TGTGCCAGCAGCCAAATCCGGGGCCCCCGCGGAAACATTCAGTACTTC. Protein sequence: CASSQIRGPRGNIQYF.

The V call is TRBV7-9, the J call TRBJ2-7; 10 bases match TRBD2. J lost 3 bases, V lost 2 bases, and 10 bases had no gene match. Germline values: CDR1 SEHNR, CDR2 FQNEAQ (reference sequence). CDR3 length equals 17 residues. In DNA form, the CDR3 reads TGTGCCAGCAGCTTATCTCCTAGCGGGAGTCAGTTCTACGAGCAGTACTTC. Its protein is CASSLSPSGSQFYEQYF.

The chain joins TRBV6-1 to TRBJ2-7; D is ambiguous. CDR3 length equals 14 residues. Trimming shortened V by 9 bases and J by 0 bases, and 15 bases separated the two germline ends. CDR1 and CDR2 from the germline V gene are MNHNS and SASEGT. In DNA form, the CDR3 reads TGTGCCAGTTGGCCCCTAAGGGACTCCTACGAGCAGTACTTC. The encoded protein is CASWPLRDSYEQYF.

This chain joins TRBV24-1 and TRBJ2-1, with 7 bases fitting TRBD2. V was clipped by 10 bases and J by 7 bases; unmatched bases: 12. Germline V gene lookup returns CDR1 KGHDR and CDR2 SFDVKD. This CDR3 spans 14 amino acids. CDR3: CATSTLAGENEQFF. The CDR3 DNA is TGTGCCACAAGTACTCTTGCGGGAGAGAATGAGCAGTTCTTC.

Details on this clonotype: This may come from a read error, since a much larger clone is one base off. The chain carries TRBV4-1 and TRBJ2-7; TRBD2 matches 9 bases. The germline V gene encodes CDR1 MGHRA and CDR2 YSYEKL. CDR3 length: 16 residues. CDR3 residues: CASSQIAGAPGYEQNF. CDR3 sequence (DNA): TGCGCCAGCAGCCAAATAGCGGGAGCGCCCGGCTACGAGCAGAACTTC.

The chain employs TRBV20-1 and TRBJ2-5; no clear D. Germline V gives CDR1 DFQATT, CDR2 SNEGSKA (reference sequence). V shed 5 bases and J shed 5 bases, with 15 bases lying between them. The CDR3 has 13 amino acids. CDR3 nucleotide sequence: TGCAGTGCTCAAAGCCCAGGTGGGGAGACCCAGTACTTC. It translates to CSAQSPGGETQYF.

This clonotype appeared many times. The V and J genes are TRBV12-3 or TRBV12-4 and TRBJ2-5; a possible D gene is TRBD2 (6 bases). The V and J ends lost 6 bases and 5 bases respectively, with 16 bases between them. The CDR3 covers 14 residues. This CDR3 reads CASRPSGTLETQYF. CDR3 sequence (DNA): TGTGCCAGCAGGCCCTCCGGGACTTTGGAGACCCAGTACTTC.

CDR3 region: CASSILSGRTHHSYEQYF. The DNA of the CDR3 is TGTGCCAGCAGCATCCTTAGCGGGCGAACCCACCACTCCTACGAGCAGTACTTC. V usage is TRBV11-2 and J usage is TRBJ2-7; TRBD2 aligns across 7 bases. Trimming removed 5 bases from V and 0 bases from J; junction bases left unmatched: 16. The CDR3 has 18 residues. Germline-derived CDR1 and CDR2 are SGHAT and FQNNGV. Looking up the rest from reference TRBV11-2 and TRBJ2-7 gives the full variable domain: EAGVAQSPRYKIIEKRQSVAFWCNPISGHATLYWYQQILGQGPKLLIQFQNNGVVDDSQLPKDRFSAERLKGVDSTLKIQPAKLEDSAVYLCASSILSGRTHHSYEQYFGPGTRLTVT.

This clonotype was recorded at least ten times. V gene TRBV7-2 combines with J gene TRBJ1-5; 9 nucleotides align to TRBD1. Germline lookup yields CDR1 SGHTA and CDR2 FQGNSA. There are 15 residues in the CDR3. V lost 1 base and J lost 6; bases outside the gene matches: 4. The CDR3 region has the DNA TGTGCCAGCAGCTTAGTGGGACAGGGAATTCAGCCCCAGCATTTT. It yields the protein CASSLVGQGIQPQHF. Full variable domain (outside the CDR3, taken from reference TRBV7-2 and TRBJ1-5): GAGVSQSPSNKVTEKGKDVELRCDPISGHTALYWYRQSLGQGLEFLIYFQGNSAPDKSGLPSDRFSAERTGGSVSTLTIQRTQQEDSAVYLCASSLVGQGIQPQHFGDGTRLSIL.

In this sample, this clonotype turned up many times. The J gene is TRBJ2-3, the V gene TRBV12-3 or TRBV12-4; D unresolved. The CDR3 has 14 residues. The V gene lost 1 base and the J gene lost 2 bases, with 7 bases spanning the gap. The CDR3 spells CASSLGRNTDTQYF. The CDR3 coding sequence is TGTGCCAGCAGTTTAGGGCGCAACACAGATACGCAGTATTTT.

The genes are TRBV7-9 and TRBJ1-4, with TRBD1 matching over 9 bases. V trimming: 5 bases; J trimming: 8 bases; junction bases outside the gene matches: 6. CDR1 is SEHNR and CDR2 is FQNEAQ in the germline V gene (reference sequence). The CDR3 runs to 14 residues. The DNA of the CDR3 is TGTGCCAGCAGCGCGACAGGGGGGGTGGAAAAACTGTTTTTT. Its translation is CASSATGGVEKLFF.

This clonotype was recorded a few times. This chain joins TRBV7-2 and TRBJ2-7, with 11 positions matching TRBD2. The CDR3 spans 15 residues. From germline, CDR1 is SGHTA and CDR2 FQGNSA. After removal of 5 bases from V and 3 bases from J, the junction contained 6 bases not matched to a gene. The CDR3 DNA reads TGTGCCAGCAGCCCCAGGACTAGCGGGTTCTACGAGCAGTACTTC. This sequence encodes CASSPRTSGFYEQYF.

This clonotype was detected ten times or more. The rearrangement uses TRBV15 and TRBJ1-6, with TRBD1 identical over 7 bases. V dropped 5 bases and J dropped 7; count of bases not matched to a gene: 5. Germline V gives CDR1 LNHNV, CDR2 YYDKDF (reference sequence). The length of the CDR3 is 14 residues. CDR3 amino acids: CATSSDRYNSPLHF. The DNA of the CDR3 is TGTGCCACCAGCTCGGACAGGTACAATTCACCCCTCCACTTT.

This clonotype came up many times. V and J are TRBV7-6 and TRBJ2-5, with D perhaps TRBD1 (5 bases). Germline CDR1 reads SGHVS; CDR2 reads FNYEAQ. Trimming took 5 bases from V and 4 from J, leaving 14 bases between them. This CDR3 contains 14 residues. CDR3 DNA: TGTGCCAGCAGCCCGCAGGGTATGGGAGAGACCCAGTACTTC. Residues: CASSPQGMGETQYF. The full variable domain, with the rest looked up from reference TRBV7-6 and TRBJ2-5, is GAGVSQSPRYKVTKRGQDVALRCDPISGHVSLYWYRQALGQGPEFLTYFNYEAQQDKSGLPNDRFSAERPEGSISTLTIQRTEQRDSAMYRCASSPQGMGETQYFGPGTRLLVL.